These 7 T cell receptor beta chains share one sample of origin, sequenced in a study of CD4+ T cells in melanoma. Sequencing was performed with immunoSEQ multiplex PCR; in TCRdb, only in-frame clones are kept and a portion is missing. The repertoire consists of 20,000 or so clones, with approximately 81% occurring once and the leading ten covering roughly 5.4%. Sequencing used cells from a culture (not recorded whether cultured in vitro). The origin of the receptors is a human donor with melanoma.

The chain recombines TRBV5-4 with TRBJ2-5, with D possibly TRBD1 on 6 matching bases. The V gene's germline CDR1 is SGHNT and CDR2 YYREEE (reference sequence). The CDR3 has 13 amino acids. Deletions cut 3 bases from V and 3 bases from J, with 9 bases between. Here the CDR3 reads CASSSDRKETQYF. The CDR3 coding sequence is TGTGCCAGCAGCTCGGACAGAAAAGAGACCCAGTACTTC. Full variable domain (remainder filled in from reference TRBV5-4 and TRBJ2-5): ETGVTQSPTHLIKTRGQQVTLRCSSQSGHNTVSWYQQALGQGPQFIFQYYREEENGRGNFPPRFSGLQFPNYSSELNVNALELDDSALYLCASSSDRKETQYFGPGTRLLVL.

The rearrangement uses TRBV14 and TRBJ2-6; D is ambiguous. This CDR3 region has 17 residues. Germline V gene data show CDR1 as SGHDN and CDR2 as FVKESK. V gave up 5 bases and J gave up 0 bases, with 14 bases separating them. The CDR3 bases are TGTGCCAGCAGCAGATTGACATTCCCCTCTGGGGCCAACGTCCTGACTTTC. Amino acids: CASSRLTFPSGANVLTF.

The CDR3 DNA reads TGCGCCAGCAGCTCGTCTACTAAGGACTATGGCTACACCTTC. Its translation is CASSSSTKDYGYTF. The rearrangement links TRBV5-1 to TRBJ1-2; D not resolved. V was clipped by 3 bases and J by 3 bases, with 12 bases between them. The CDR3 totals 14 residues. Germline CDR1 SGHRS, CDR2 YFSETQ.

The chain is built from TRBV19 and TRBJ2-3; 7 nucleotides agree with TRBD1. V lost 2 bases, J lost 2 bases, and 7 bases stayed unmatched. The CDR3 runs 16 residues. Germline-derived CDR1 and CDR2 are LNHDA and SQIVND (reference sequence). CDR3 sequence: CASSIRGTETTDTQYF. The CDR3 DNA sequence: TGTGCCAGTAGTATAAGGGGGACAGAAACCACAGATACGCAGTATTTT.

V usage is TRBV5-4 and J usage is TRBJ2-7; D is possibly TRBD1 (5 bases). Germline CDR1 reads SGHNT; CDR2 reads YYREEE (reference sequence). Trimming took 5 bases from V and 2 from J, leaving 14 bases between them. CDR3 length equals 14 residues. This CDR3 is CASSLPGPTYEQYF. As DNA, the CDR3 is TGTGCCAGCAGTTTGCCAGGGCCAACCTACGAGCAGTACTTC.

This clone was found once. In DNA form, the CDR3 reads TGTGCCAGAAGCTTGCCGGGCAATCCCTACGAGCAGTACTTC. Encoded protein: CARSLPGNPYEQYF. The rearrangement uses TRBV5-3 and TRBJ2-7; D gene uncertain. TRBV5-3 is an open reading frame, and its role is uncertain. The CDR3 runs to 14 residues. Trimming cost V 1 base and J 2 bases, with 10 bases left between them.

A few counts support this clone. CDR3 DNA sequence: TGTGCCAGCAGTACTGGACAGGGAATACGAACAGATACGCAGTATTTT. Encoded protein: CASSTGQGIRTDTQYF. V and J are TRBV2 and TRBJ2-3; 8 bases align to TRBD1. V shed 5 bases, J shed 3 bases, and the junction held 10 bases outside the gene matches. Germline CDR1 SNHLY, CDR2 FYNNEI. The CDR3 has 16 residues.